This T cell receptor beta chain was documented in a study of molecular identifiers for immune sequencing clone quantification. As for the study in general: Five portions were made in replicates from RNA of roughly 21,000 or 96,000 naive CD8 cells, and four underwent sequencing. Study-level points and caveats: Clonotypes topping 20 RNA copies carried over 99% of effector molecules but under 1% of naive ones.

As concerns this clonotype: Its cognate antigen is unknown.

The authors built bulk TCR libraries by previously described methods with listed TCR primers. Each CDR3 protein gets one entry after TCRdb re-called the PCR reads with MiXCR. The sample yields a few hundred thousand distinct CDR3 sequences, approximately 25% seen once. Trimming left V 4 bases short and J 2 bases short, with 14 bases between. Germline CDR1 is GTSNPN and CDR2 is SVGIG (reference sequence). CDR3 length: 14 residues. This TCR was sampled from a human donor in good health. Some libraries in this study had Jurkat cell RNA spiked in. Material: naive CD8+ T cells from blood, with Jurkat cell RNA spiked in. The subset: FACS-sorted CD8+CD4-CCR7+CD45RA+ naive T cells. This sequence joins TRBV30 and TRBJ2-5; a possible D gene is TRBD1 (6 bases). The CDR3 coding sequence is TGTGCCTGGAACAGGGTTGTAGGGCAAGAGACCCAGTACTTC. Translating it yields CAWNRVVGQETQYF.